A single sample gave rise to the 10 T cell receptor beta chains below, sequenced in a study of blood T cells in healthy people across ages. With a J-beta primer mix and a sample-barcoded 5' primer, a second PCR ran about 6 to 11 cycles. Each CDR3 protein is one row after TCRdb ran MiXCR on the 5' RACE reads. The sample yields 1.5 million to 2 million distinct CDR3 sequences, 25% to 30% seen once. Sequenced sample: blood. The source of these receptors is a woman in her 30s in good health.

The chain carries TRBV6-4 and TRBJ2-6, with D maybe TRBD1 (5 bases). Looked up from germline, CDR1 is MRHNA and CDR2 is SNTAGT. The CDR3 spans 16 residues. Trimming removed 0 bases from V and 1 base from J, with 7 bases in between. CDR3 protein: CASSDSGASGANVLTF. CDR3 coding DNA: TGTGCCAGCAGTGACTCTGGGGCTTCTGGGGCCAACGTCCTGACTTTC.

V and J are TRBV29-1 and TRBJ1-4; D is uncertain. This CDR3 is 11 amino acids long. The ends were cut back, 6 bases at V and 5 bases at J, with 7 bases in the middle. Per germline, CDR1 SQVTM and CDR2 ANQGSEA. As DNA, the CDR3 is TGCAGCGTCTCCCCGAATGAAAAACTGTTTTTT. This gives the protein CSVSPNEKLFF.

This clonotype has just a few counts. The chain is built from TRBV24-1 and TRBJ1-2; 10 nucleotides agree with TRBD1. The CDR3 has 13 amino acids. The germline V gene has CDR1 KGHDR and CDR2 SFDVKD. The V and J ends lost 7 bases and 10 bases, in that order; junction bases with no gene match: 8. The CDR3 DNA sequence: TGTGCCACCAGGGCGGGACAGGGGACTTACTACACCTTC. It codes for CATRAGQGTYYTF.

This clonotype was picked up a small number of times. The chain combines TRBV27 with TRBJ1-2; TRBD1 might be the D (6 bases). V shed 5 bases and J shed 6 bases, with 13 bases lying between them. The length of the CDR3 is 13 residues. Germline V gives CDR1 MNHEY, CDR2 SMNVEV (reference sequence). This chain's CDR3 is CASSETGRNGYTF. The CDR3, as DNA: TGTGCCAGCAGTGAAACAGGGAGGAATGGCTACACCTTC.

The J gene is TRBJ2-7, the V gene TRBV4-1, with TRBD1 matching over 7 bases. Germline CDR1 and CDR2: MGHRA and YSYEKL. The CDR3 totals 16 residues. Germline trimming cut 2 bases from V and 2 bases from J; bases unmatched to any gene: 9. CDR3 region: CASSQLTTGDPYEQYF. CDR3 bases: TGCGCCAGCAGCCAATTAACTACAGGGGACCCCTACGAGCAGTACTTC.

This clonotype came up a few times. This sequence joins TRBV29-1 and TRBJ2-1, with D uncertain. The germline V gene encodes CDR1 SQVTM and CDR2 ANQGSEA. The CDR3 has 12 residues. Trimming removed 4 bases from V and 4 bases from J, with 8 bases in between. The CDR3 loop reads CSVGGIYNEQFF. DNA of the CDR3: TGCAGCGTTGGAGGAATATACAATGAGCAGTTCTTC.

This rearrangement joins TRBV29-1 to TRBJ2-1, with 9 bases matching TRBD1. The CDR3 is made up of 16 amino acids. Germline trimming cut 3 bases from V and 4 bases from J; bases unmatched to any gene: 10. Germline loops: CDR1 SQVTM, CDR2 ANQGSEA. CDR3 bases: TGCAGCGTTGACCTGGCGCAAGGGACAGGGTACAATGAGCAGTTCTTC. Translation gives CSVDLAQGTGYNEQFF.

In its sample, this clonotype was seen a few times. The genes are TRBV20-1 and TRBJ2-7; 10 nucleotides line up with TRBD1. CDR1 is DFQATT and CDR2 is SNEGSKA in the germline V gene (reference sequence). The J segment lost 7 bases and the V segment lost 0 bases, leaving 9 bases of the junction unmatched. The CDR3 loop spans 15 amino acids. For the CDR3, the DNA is TGCAGTGCTAGAGATCCGGGACAGGGGAGTAGAGAGCAGTACTTC. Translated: CSARDPGQGSREQYF.

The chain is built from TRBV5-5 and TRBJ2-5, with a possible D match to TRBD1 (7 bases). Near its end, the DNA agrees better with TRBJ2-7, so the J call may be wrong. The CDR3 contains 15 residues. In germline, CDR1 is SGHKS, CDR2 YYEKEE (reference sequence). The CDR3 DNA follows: TGTGCCAGCAGCTTTACGGCAGGGGGGTACTACGAGCAGTACTTC. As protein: CASSFTAGGYYEQYF.

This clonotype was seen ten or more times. The CDR3 loop is CASSQNQAYYNEQFF. CDR3 coding DNA: TGTGCCAGCAGCCAGAATCAAGCCTATTACAATGAGCAGTTCTTC. The chain has TRBV13 and TRBJ2-1, with D hard to call. V was trimmed by 5 bases and J by 4 bases, leaving 15 bases between them. From germline, CDR1 is PRHDT and CDR2 FYEKMQ (reference sequence). This CDR3 region has 15 residues.